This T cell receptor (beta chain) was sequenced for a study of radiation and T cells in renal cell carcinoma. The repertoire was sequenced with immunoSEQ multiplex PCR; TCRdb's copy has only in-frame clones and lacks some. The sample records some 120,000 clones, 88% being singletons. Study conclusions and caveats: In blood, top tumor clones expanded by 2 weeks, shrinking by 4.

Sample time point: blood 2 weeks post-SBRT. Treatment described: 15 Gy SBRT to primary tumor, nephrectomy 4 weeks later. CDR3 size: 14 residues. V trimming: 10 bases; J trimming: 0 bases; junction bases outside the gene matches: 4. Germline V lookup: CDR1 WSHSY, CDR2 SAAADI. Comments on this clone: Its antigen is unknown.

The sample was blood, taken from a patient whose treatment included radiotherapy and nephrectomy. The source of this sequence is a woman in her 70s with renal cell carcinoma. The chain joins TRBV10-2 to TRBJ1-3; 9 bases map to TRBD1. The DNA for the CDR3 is TGCGCCACCGCACAGGGGGCCTCTGGAAACACCATATATTTT. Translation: CATAQGASGNTIYF.